One sample yielded the 2 T cell receptor beta chains listed below, sequenced in a study of blood T cell repertoires in COVID-19. TCRdb keeps only in-frame clones here, not all; method: immunoSEQ multiplex PCR. The sample records 53,000 or so clones, over 70% being singletons. Sequenced: peripheral blood. Receptors were obtained from a human donor with active or convalescent COVID-19. The donor label of this sample is uncertain.

This clone was recorded once. This chain joins TRBV11-2 and TRBJ2-3, with D uncertain. This CDR3 has 16 amino acids. Germline CDR1 is SGHAT and CDR2 is FQNNGV. The ends were cut back, 1 base at V and 1 base at J, with 12 bases in the middle. This CDR3 is CASSLGAVAGTDTQYF. The CDR3 DNA reads as TGTGCCAGCAGCTTAGGAGCAGTGGCGGGCACAGATACGCAGTATTTT.

This clone was observed a few times. The rearrangement joins TRBV28 to TRBJ1-4; D possibly corresponds to TRBD1 (5 bases). V lost 4 bases, J lost 6 bases, and 12 bases lay in between. The CDR3 covers 14 residues. Per the germline V gene, CDR1 is MDHEN and CDR2 is SYDVKM. The CDR3 sequence: CASSSPGADEKLFF. The CDR3 coding sequence is TGTGCCAGCAGTTCCCCTGGGGCGGATGAAAAACTGTTTTTT.